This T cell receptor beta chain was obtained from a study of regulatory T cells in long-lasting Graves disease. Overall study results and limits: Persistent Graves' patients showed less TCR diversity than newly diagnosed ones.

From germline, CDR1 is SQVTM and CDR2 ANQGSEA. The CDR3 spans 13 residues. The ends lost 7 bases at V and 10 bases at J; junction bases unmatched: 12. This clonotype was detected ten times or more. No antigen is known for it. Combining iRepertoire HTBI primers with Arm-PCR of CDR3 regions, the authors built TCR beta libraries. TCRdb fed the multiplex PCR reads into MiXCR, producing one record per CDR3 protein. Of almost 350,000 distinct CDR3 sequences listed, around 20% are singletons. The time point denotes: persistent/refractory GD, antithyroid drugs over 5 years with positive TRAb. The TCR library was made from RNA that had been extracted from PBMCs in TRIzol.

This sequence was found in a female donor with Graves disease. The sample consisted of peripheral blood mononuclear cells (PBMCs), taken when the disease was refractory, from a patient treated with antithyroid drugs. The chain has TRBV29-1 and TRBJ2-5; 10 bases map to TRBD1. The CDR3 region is CSAGRGQGKYQYF. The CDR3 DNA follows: TGCAGCGCTGGGCGGGGACAGGGGAAGTACCAGTACTTC.